The 23 T cell receptor beta chains presented below share a single source sample, sequenced in a study of T-cell memory formation after mild COVID-19. TCRdb ran MiXCR on the 5' RACE reads and lists one entry per CDR3 protein. The sample includes about 320,000 distinct CDR3 sequences, 13% to 15% of them seen just once. The sequenced sample consisted of PBMCs or a T cell subset sorted from them (not recorded which). The receptors derive from a man younger than 35 who had mild COVID-19 (a few samples of this study predate the infection). Cell type and time point are not known.

This clonotype has only a few counts. The chain couples TRBV3-1 to TRBJ2-2, with D maybe TRBD2 (6 bases). The CDR3 runs to 16 residues. The V gene lost 6 bases and the J gene lost 6 bases, with 20 bases spanning the gap. Looked up from germline, CDR1 is LGHDT and CDR2 is YNNKEL (reference sequence). The CDR3 protein is CASREGPGRGPGELFF. In DNA, the CDR3 is TGTGCCAGCAGGGAGGGACCGGGACGGGGTCCCGGGGAGCTGTTTTTT.

This clonotype was detected only a few times. The genes are TRBV29-1 and TRBJ2-7; no clear D gene. CDR3 length: 14 amino acids. In germline, CDR1 is SQVTM, CDR2 ANQGSEA. V shed 3 bases and J shed 2 bases, with 14 bases lying between them. DNA for the CDR3: TGCAGCGTTGAGGAAGGTGGGAACACCTACGAGCAGTACTTC. Encoded protein: CSVEEGGNTYEQYF.

This clonotype showed up just a few times. The chain joins TRBV11-2 to TRBJ1-6, with TRBD1 matching 9 bases. The CDR3 has 15 amino acids. Germline-derived CDR1 and CDR2 are SGHAT and FQNNGV. Unmatched junction bases numbered 9, after V lost 6 bases and J lost 9 bases. The CDR3 reads CASRSNRGLGSPLHF. CDR3 nucleotide sequence: TGTGCCAGCAGATCCAACAGGGGGCTAGGTTCACCCCTCCACTTT.

The CDR3 region has the DNA TGCGCCAGCAGCTGGGGACTAACAGGGGACTACGAGCAGTACTTC. This sequence encodes CASSWGLTGDYEQYF. The rearrangement joins TRBV5-1 to TRBJ2-7; D may be TRBD1 or TRBD2 (7 bases each). CDR1 and CDR2 (germline): SGHRS, YFSETQ. CDR3 size: 15 residues. V lost 3 bases and J 3 bases, leaving 16 bases between the germline ends.

This clonotype was observed at least ten times. The rearrangement uses TRBV4-1 and TRBJ2-1; 8 bases align to TRBD2. This CDR3 spans 14 amino acids. Germline CDR1 reads MGHRA; CDR2 reads YSYEKL. The trim removed 5 bases at V and 3 bases at J, leaving 3 bases unmatched. CDR3 nucleotide sequence: TGCGCCAGCAGCTTGCGGGGGGACTACAATGAGCAGTTCTTC. Encoded protein: CASSLRGDYNEQFF.

This clonotype was seen more than once but under ten times. The chain has TRBV6-2 or TRBV6-3 and TRBJ1-5; the D gene is possibly TRBD1 (5 bases). This CDR3 region has 15 residues. Trimming shortened V by 6 bases and J by 0 bases, and 12 bases separated the two germline ends. From germline, CDR1 is MNHEY and CDR2 SVGEGT. CDR3 sequence reads: CASSRGRYSNQPQHF. The CDR3 coding sequence is TGTGCCAGCAGCCGGGGACGTTATAGCAATCAGCCCCAGCATTTT.

The genes are TRBV3-1 and TRBJ1-1; D not certain. From germline, CDR1 is LGHDT and CDR2 YNNKEL (reference sequence). The V end was cut by 3 bases, the J end by 8 bases, with 13 bases between. This CDR3 spans 13 amino acids. In nucleotides, the CDR3 is TGTGCCAGCAGCCAGAACCTAGAAGGGGAAGCTTTCTTT. Its translation: CASSQNLEGEAFF.

This clonotype was seen many times. The chain employs TRBV27 and TRBJ2-7; D is uncertain. The V and J ends lost 8 bases and 2 bases respectively, with 16 bases between them. The CDR3 length is 14 residues. Germline values: CDR1 MNHEY, CDR2 SMNVEV (reference sequence). CDR3 DNA sequence: TGTGCCAGCGTCTTCTTGGGCAGACCCTACGAGCAGTACTTC. Its protein is CASVFLGRPYEQYF.

V usage is TRBV5-1 and J usage is TRBJ2-1, with 10 bases fitting TRBD1. Germline V gene lookup returns CDR1 SGHRS and CDR2 YFSETQ. The CDR3 totals 14 residues. J lost 10 bases, V lost 3 bases, and 7 bases had no gene match. The CDR3 region has the DNA TGCGCCAGCAGCTGGGTCGACAGGGGGCAGGAGCAGTTCTTC. Translating it yields CASSWVDRGQEQFF.

This clonotype was seen many times. This chain uses TRBV20-1 with TRBJ2-7, with D possibly matching TRBD1 (6 bases). Trimming took off 5 bases at V and 3 bases at J, with 11 bases between the two ends. CDR1 is DFQATT, CDR2 SNEGSKA, per germline (reference sequence). The CDR3 spans 12 residues. The CDR3 protein is CSASQGFYEQYF. The CDR3 nucleotides are TGCAGTGCTTCACAGGGTTTCTACGAGCAGTACTTC.

This clonotype appeared many times. The chain joins TRBV7-2 to TRBJ2-1; D uncertain. Germline V gene sequence: CDR1 SGHTA, CDR2 FQGNSA. This CDR3 is 17 amino acids long. V was shortened by 3 bases and J by 0 bases, with 15 bases between the two germline ends. The CDR3 coding sequence is TGTGCCAGCAGCTTGGACGGATTAAAGAGCTCCTACAATGAGCAGTTCTTC. The encoded protein is CASSLDGLKSSYNEQFF.

This clonotype was observed a few times. The chain links TRBV6-2 or TRBV6-3 to TRBJ1-5; 11 bases match TRBD1. Germline V gives CDR1 MNHEY, CDR2 SVGEGT. This CDR3 has 14 residues. Trimming removed 5 bases from V and 15 bases from J; junction bases left unmatched: 12. CDR3 DNA: TGTGCCAGCAGTACGGACAGGGGGCTTCCCAGGGGGCATTTT. Translating it yields CASSTDRGLPRGHF.

This clonotype was recorded a few times. This chain links TRBV20-1 with TRBJ2-5; D not resolved. Germline CDR1 DFQATT, CDR2 SNEGSKA (reference sequence). With 0 bases removed from V and 4 bases from J, the gap between germline ends came to 24 bases. This CDR3 has 18 amino acids. This CDR3 is CSARDRAGNSLEGETQYF. In nucleotides, the CDR3 is TGCAGTGCTAGAGATAGGGCTGGGAACAGTCTCGAAGGAGAGACCCAGTACTTC.

There are a few counts of this clonotype. V usage is TRBV28 and J usage is TRBJ2-6; D is ambiguous. This CDR3 has 14 residues. The ends were cut back, 8 bases at V and 0 bases at J, with 8 bases in the middle. From germline, CDR1 is MDHEN and CDR2 SYDVKM. CDR3 in amino acids: CASGESSGANVLTF. In DNA form, the CDR3 reads TGTGCCAGCGGCGAAAGCTCTGGGGCCAACGTCCTGACTTTC.

CDR3 protein: CASSLGGPAGYTF. CDR3 sequence (DNA): TGTGCCAGCAGCTTGGGGGGGCCTGCTGGCTACACCTTC. V is TRBV7-2 and J is TRBJ1-2; D possibly corresponds to TRBD1 (6 bases). Germline V CDR1 and CDR2: SGHTA, FQGNSA. The V end was cut by 3 bases, the J end by 7 bases, with 12 bases between. The CDR3 has 13 amino acids.

The chain carries TRBV7-2 and TRBJ1-5; tentatively, D is TRBD1 (6 bases). The CDR3 extends over 15 amino acids. V lost 5 bases and J 7 bases, leaving 18 bases between the germline ends. The germline CDR1 and CDR2 sequences are SGHTA and FQGNSA. CDR3 loop: CASSRGGRGYQPQHF. The CDR3 nucleotides read TGTGCCAGCAGCCGGGGGGGCAGGGGTTACCAGCCCCAGCATTTT.

The chain carries TRBV7-9 and TRBJ2-3, with no clear D. CDR3 size: 13 residues. CDR1 is SEHNR, CDR2 FQNEAQ, per germline (reference sequence). Trimming took off 8 bases at V and 2 bases at J, with 11 bases between the two ends. The CDR3 DNA reads TGTGCCAGCGAACACCAGGACACAGATACGCAGTATTTT. Amino acids: CASEHQDTDTQYF.

This clonotype was observed many times. The rearrangement uses TRBV4-1 and TRBJ2-5, with D possibly TRBD1 on 6 matching bases. V was cut by 4 bases and J by 5 bases, with 11 bases left in between. Germline V CDR1 and CDR2: MGHRA, YSYEKL. This CDR3 has 13 amino acids. Here the CDR3 reads CASSRTGLETQYF. The CDR3 coding sequence is TGCGCCAGCAGCCGCACAGGGCTGGAGACCCAGTACTTC.

This clonotype was found a few times. The V gene is TRBV28, the J gene TRBJ2-1, with TRBD2 identical over 11 bases. This CDR3 contains 15 residues. Germline CDR1 reads MDHEN; CDR2 reads SYDVKM. J lost 9 bases, V lost 7 bases, and 11 bases had no gene match. CDR3 bases: TGTGCCAGCACCGAGGTAGCGGGGGGGCCGGGTGAGCAGTTCTTC. Amino acid sequence: CASTEVAGGPGEQFF.

On this clonotype: An end of the junction differs from the germline gene, which may be a read error. The gene calls are TRBV27 and TRBJ2-5; a possible D gene is TRBD2 (6 bases). The CDR3 totals 14 residues. Per germline, CDR1 MNHEY and CDR2 SMNVEV (reference sequence). CDR3 coding DNA: TGTGCCAGCAGTCCCCCGGGGGTCGGGGAGATCCAGTACTTC. Its protein product is CASSPPGVGEIQYF.

J is TRBJ2-3 and V is TRBV3-1, with 9 bases lining up with TRBD2. This CDR3 contains 13 residues. J lost 4 bases, V lost 9 bases, and 5 bases had no gene match. Germline assignment: CDR1 LGHDT and CDR2 YNNKEL (reference sequence). Here the CDR3 reads CARPAGGADTQYF. CDR3 nucleotides: TGTGCCAGACCAGCGGGGGGAGCAGATACGCAGTATTTT.

For the CDR3, the DNA is TGCAGTGCTAGAGCCGGGCACCAAGAGACCCAGTACTTC. Protein sequence: CSARAGHQETQYF. The V and J genes are TRBV20-1 and TRBJ2-5, with D unclear. Trimming shortened V by 1 base and J by 0 bases, and 6 bases separated the two germline ends. The CDR3 is 13 residues long. Germline V CDR1 and CDR2: DFQATT, SNEGSKA (reference sequence).

This clonotype was seen ten or more times. The chain recombines TRBV18 with TRBJ2-3; D remains ambiguous. V dropped 8 bases and J dropped 1 base, with 10 bases sitting between them. The CDR3 loop spans 13 amino acids. Germline V gene data show CDR1 as KGHSH and CDR2 as LQKENI. CDR3 amino acids: CASSPPGTDTQYF. In DNA form, the CDR3 reads TGTGCCAGCAGTCCACCGGGCACAGATACGCAGTATTTT.